The following is a T cell receptor beta chain sequence with its context. Its target is not known. By flow cytometry, patients selected for sequencing had shown an expansion of CD8+CD57+ cells. The diagnosis in all patients was severe acquired aplastic anemia. The data belong to a study of CD8+CD57+ T cells in acquired aplastic anemia. Study results and caveats: Patients and controls were found to share about 31 CD8+ CDR3 sequences. Statistical testing detected no significant gap in CD8+ Simpson's diversity between patients and controls.

J lost 2 bases, V lost 5 bases, and 7 bases had no gene match. The germline V gene has CDR1 LNHDA and CDR2 SQIVND (reference sequence). This CDR3 is 15 amino acids long. Genomic DNA was employed as the template in profiling TCR beta VDJ and CDR3. Via MiXCR, TCRdb re-called the reads, giving one row per CDR3 protein. The table lists hundreds of thousands of distinct CDR3 sequences, about a third of them singletons. The rearrangement joins TRBV19 to TRBJ2-3, with TRBD2 identical over 7 bases. Source material: sorted CD4+, CD8+, or CD8+CD57+ T cells (not recorded which) from PBMCs. The TCR sequence derives from a human donor with aplastic anemia. CDR3 protein: CASSLLAESTDTQYF. As DNA, the CDR3 is TGTGCCAGTAGTCTTCTAGCGGAATCCACAGATACGCAGTATTTT.